This is a list of T cell receptor beta chains from one sample in a study of cytomegalovirus exposure and HLA in healthy donors. Profiled with immunoSEQ multiplex PCR; TCRdb holds only in-frame clones, not every one. Seen here are more than 150,000 clones, 65% to 85% observed once, and the top ten hold 4.5% to 7.5%. The specimen sequenced was PBMCs. Receptors were obtained from a woman in her twenties or thirties in good health and CMV-seropositive. The conserved cysteine and the conserved F or W are not part of the CDR3 here.

J gene: TRBJ2-1; V gene: TRBV5-1; CDR3 protein: ASSFEGGNNEQF
J gene: TRBJ2-1; V gene: TRBV10-3; CDR3 protein: AISDGPTGTSNNEQF
J gene: TRBJ1-2; V gene: TRBV4-2; CDR3 protein: ASSQDIAGPTSGYT
J gene: TRBJ1-2; V gene: TRBV2; CDR3 protein: ASSVARMDYGYT
J gene: TRBJ2-2; V gene: TRBV15; CDR3 protein: ATQTGGAGELF
J gene: TRBJ2-1; V gene: TRBV25-1; CDR3 protein: ASSEFGGGYEQF
J gene: TRBJ1-2; V gene: TRBV6-5; CDR3 protein: ASKGTGDYGYT
J gene: TRBJ2-7; V gene: TRBV19; CDR3 protein: ASSVLAGVYEQY
J gene: NA; V gene: TRBV6-1; CDR3 protein: ASRQGHEQY
J gene: TRBJ2-7; V gene: TRBV11-2; CDR3 protein: ASSLAGATYEQY
J gene: TRBJ2-7; V gene: TRBV5-1; CDR3 protein: ASSLAGSGSYEQY
J gene: TRBJ2-7; V gene: TRBV6-1; CDR3 protein: ASSSDRAEQY
J gene: TRBJ2-5; V gene: TRBV27; CDR3 protein: ASSNRGGQETQY
J gene: TRBJ1-2; V gene: TRBV9; CDR3 protein: AGSPLT
J gene: TRBJ1-5; V gene: TRBV6-5; CDR3 protein: ASRPTGGGQPQH
J gene: TRBJ2-5; V gene: TRBV6-1; CDR3 protein: ASNDYWETQY
J gene: TRBJ1-1; V gene: TRBV19; CDR3 protein: ASRPQGGTEAF
J gene: TRBJ2-5; V gene: TRBV5-1; CDR3 protein: ASSLVTGWGETQY
J gene: TRBJ2-3; V gene: TRBV18; CDR3 protein: ASSPYTGDTQY
J gene: TRBJ1-1; V gene: TRBV6-5; CDR3 protein: ASSYETGANTEAF
J gene: TRBJ2-2; V gene: TRBV2; CDR3 protein: ASSEGSTAGGPRENTGELF
J gene: TRBJ1-3; V gene: TRBV7-2; CDR3 protein: ASSLEAGFRNTIY
J gene: TRBJ2-3; V gene: TRBV4-2; CDR3 protein: ASSQDGSGGTDTQY
J gene: TRBJ1-5; V gene: TRBV19; CDR3 protein: ASRLGDRTGPQH
J gene: TRBJ2-1; V gene: TRBV6-6; CDR3 protein: ASSSHPGGRNEQF
J gene: TRBJ1-5; V gene: TRBV2; CDR3 protein: ASNRVNQPQH